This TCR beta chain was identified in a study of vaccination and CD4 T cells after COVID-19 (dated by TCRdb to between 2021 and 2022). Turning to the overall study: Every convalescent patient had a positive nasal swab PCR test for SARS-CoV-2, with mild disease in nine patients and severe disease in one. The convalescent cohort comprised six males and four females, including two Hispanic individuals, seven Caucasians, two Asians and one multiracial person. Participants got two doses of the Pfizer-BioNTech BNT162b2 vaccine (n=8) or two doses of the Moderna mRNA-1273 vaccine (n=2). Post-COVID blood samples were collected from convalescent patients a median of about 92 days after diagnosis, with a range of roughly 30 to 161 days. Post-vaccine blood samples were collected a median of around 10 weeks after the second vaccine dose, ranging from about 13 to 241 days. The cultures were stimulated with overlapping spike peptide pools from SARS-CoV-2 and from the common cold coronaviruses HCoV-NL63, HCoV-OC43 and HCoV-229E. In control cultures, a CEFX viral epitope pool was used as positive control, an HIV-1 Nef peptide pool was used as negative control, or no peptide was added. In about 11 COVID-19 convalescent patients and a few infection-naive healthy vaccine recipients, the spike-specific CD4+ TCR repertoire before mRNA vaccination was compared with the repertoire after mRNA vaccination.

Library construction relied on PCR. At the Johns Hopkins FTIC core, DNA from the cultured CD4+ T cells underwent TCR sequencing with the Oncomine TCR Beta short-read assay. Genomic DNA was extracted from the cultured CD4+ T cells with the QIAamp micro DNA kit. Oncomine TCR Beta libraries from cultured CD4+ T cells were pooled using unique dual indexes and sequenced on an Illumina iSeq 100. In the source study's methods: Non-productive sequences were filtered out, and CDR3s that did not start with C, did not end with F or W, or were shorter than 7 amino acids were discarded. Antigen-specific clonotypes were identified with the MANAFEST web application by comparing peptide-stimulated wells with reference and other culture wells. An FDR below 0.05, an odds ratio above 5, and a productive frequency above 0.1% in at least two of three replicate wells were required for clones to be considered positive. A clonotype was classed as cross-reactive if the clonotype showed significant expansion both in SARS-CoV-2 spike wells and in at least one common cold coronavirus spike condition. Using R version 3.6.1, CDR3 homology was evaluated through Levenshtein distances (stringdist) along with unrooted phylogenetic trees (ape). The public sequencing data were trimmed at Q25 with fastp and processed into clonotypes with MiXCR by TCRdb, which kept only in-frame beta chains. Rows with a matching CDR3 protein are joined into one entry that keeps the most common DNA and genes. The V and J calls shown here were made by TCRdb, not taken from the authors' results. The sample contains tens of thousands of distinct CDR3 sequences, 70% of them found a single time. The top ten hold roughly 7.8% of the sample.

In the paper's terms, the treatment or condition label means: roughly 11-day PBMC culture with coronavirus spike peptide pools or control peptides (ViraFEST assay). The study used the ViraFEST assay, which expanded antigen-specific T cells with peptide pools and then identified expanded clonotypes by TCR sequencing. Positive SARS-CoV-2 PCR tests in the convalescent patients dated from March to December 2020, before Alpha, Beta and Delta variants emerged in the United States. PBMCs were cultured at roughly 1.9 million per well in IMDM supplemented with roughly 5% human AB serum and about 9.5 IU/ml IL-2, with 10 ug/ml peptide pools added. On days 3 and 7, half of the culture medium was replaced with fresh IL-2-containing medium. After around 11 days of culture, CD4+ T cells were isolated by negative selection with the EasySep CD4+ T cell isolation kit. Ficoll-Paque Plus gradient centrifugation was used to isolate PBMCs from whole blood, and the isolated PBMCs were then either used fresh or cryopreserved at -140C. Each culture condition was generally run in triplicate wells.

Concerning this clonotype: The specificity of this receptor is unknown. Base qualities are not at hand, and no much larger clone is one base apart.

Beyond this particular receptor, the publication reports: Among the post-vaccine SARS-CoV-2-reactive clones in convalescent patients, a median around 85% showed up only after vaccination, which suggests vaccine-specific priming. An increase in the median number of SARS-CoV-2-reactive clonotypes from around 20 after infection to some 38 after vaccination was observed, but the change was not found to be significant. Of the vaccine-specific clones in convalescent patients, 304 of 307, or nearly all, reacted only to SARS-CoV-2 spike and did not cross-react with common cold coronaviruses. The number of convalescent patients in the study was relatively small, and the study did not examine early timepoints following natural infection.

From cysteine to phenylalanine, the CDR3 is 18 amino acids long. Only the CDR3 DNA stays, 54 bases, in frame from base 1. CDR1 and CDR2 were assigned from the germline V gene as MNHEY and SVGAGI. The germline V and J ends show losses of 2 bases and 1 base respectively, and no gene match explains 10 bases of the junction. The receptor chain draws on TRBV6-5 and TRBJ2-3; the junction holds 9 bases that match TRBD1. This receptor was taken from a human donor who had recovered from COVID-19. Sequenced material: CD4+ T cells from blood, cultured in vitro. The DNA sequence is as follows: TGTGCCAGCAGTTACACCCTCCCGGGACAGGGTGGCACAGATACGCAGTATTTT. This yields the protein CASSYTLPGQGGTDTQYF.